The rows below give T cell receptor beta chains drawn from one sample of a study of blood T cell repertoires in COVID-19. Sequencing was performed with immunoSEQ multiplex PCR; in TCRdb, only in-frame clones are kept and a portion is missing. This sample has nearly 350,000 clones; roughly 90% occur once, and the top ten carry 7.3%. The sample comprised peripheral blood. The receptor source for this set is a woman in her 70s with COVID-19, enrolled during active disease. CDR3s include the opening cysteine and the closing phenylalanine or tryptophan. The order of the fields is J gene, V gene, CDR3 protein.

TRBJ1-4,TRBV5-6,CASSSPDRGGEKLFF
TRBJ1-1,TRBV7-9,CASSPSGRDTEAFF
TRBJ1-2,TRBV24-1,CATSDTGADGYTF
TRBJ1-1,TRBV19,CASSPRPDRVWNTEAFF
TRBJ1-2,TRBV28,CASSLGGQGANYGYTF
TRBJ1-2,TRBV30,CAWSVLGGPSGYTF
TRBJ2-1,TRBV5-1,CASSLGPRSGGANEQFF
TRBJ1-5,TRBV21-1,CASFTYDSNQPQHF
TRBJ2-1,TRBV6-4,CASRSGLAGPDEQFF
TRBJ1-1,TRBV6-5,CASSYGRGNTEAFF
TRBJ1-1,TRBV29-1,CSVAPGGGTEAFF
TRBJ2-7,TRBV7-6,CASSLARGGAYEQYF
TRBJ1-6,TRBV5-6,CASSFRPAGDNSPLHF
TRBJ2-7,TRBV5-6,CASSWGGQGSYEQYF
TRBJ1-2,TRBV5-8,CASSLARQHLYGYTF
TRBJ1-2,TRBV27,CASSLSVIPRDGYTF
TRBJ1-5,TRBV7-2,CASSRQDDQPQHF
TRBJ1-4,TRBV24-1,CATSDLLAGLNEKLFF
TRBJ1-1,TRBV5-6,CASSLVLRNTEAFF
TRBJ1-4,TRBV7-2,CASSSSRDRGRGEKLFF
TRBJ2-7,TRBV7-8,CASSLGGVREQYF
TRBJ1-1,TRBV10-1,CASSERRNTEAFF
TRBJ2-2,TRBV24-1,CATRGDGETGELFF
TRBJ2-1,TRBV10-2,CASSPGQTISEQFF
TRBJ1-1,TRBV2,CASRGDRLNTEAFF
TRBJ1-4,TRBV19,CASIGAGLGEKLFF
TRBJ2-4,TRBV7-9,CASSVGLAIAKNIQYF
TRBJ1-6,TRBV6-1,CASSEEGQGYSPLHF
TRBJ1-4,TRBV19,CASSIGGTVNEKLFF
TRBJ1-4,TRBV4-1,CASTRTGTGEEKLFF
TRBJ1-4,TRBV5-1,CASSPTGSTNEKLFF
TRBJ1-1,TRBV24-1,CATSDPRMGRDEAFF
TRBJ2-7,TRBV19,CASSRRTGPPYEQYF
TRBJ2-7,TRBV7-2,CASSLSRGDSYEQYF
TRBJ1-5,TRBV2,CASNGGPGASDQPQHF
TRBJ1-2,TRBV21-1,CASSKAMDSHSRTDGYTF
TRBJ2-1,TRBV28,CASSFRGEQFF
TRBJ2-3,TRBV10-3,CAISAPETDTQYF
TRBJ2-7,TRBV27,CASSLMKGPLFF
TRBJ1-5,TRBV7-2,CASSLEAGGSNQPQHF
TRBJ1-4,TRBV29-1,CSGGQGDEKLFF
TRBJ1-1,TRBV18,CASSQTAPMNTEAFF
TRBJ1-3,TRBV19,CASNPGGNTIYF
TRBJ1-2,TRBV5-1,CASSMALPNYGYTF